These 17 T cell receptor beta chains share one sample of origin, sequenced in a study of post-analysis software for immune sequencing data. The study, taken as a whole, reports: Relative to controls, patients had several TRBV segments at higher frequency, with TRBV5-6, TRBV5-1 and TRBV20-1 among these.

Their specific antigens are unknown. Unique molecular identifiers were present in the TCR beta cDNA libraries. One entry per CDR3 protein results from TCRdb running MiXCR on the PCR reads. The repertoire holds approximately 630,000 distinct CDR3 sequences, with approximately 60% as singletons. The sequenced sample was blood. These receptors originate from a girl aged 2 to 9 with multiple sclerosis.

V usage is TRBV27 and J usage is TRBJ1-6; weak D call: TRBD1 (5 bases). With 4 bases removed from V and 9 bases from J, the gap between germline ends came to 19 bases. This CDR3 comprises 16 residues. In germline, CDR1 is MNHEY, CDR2 SMNVEV (reference sequence). The CDR3 DNA sequence: TGTGCCAGCAGTTACCAGGGATTCGCTTCAAGTTCACCCCTCCACTTT. As protein: CASSYQGFASSSPLHF.

This clonotype was observed once. The chain couples TRBV6-5 to TRBJ2-1; 10 bases match TRBD1. The CDR3 has 15 residues. The trim removed 5 bases at V and 2 bases at J, leaving 3 bases unmatched. Germline CDR1 and CDR2: MNHEY and SVGAGI. CDR3 bases: TGTGCCAGCAGTCGGACAGGGGGGACCTACAATGAGCAGTTCTTC. Protein sequence: CASSRTGGTYNEQFF.

The chain is built from TRBV20-1 and TRBJ2-7, with D possibly matching TRBD2 (6 bases). V was pared by 3 bases and J by 10 bases, with 19 bases between. Germline CDR1 is DFQATT and CDR2 is SNEGSKA (reference sequence). The CDR3 is 13 residues long. This CDR3 is CSARAVGEVAQYF. The CDR3 nucleotides are TGCAGTGCTAGGGCGGTGGGGGAGGTTGCCCAGTACTTC.

The chain is built from TRBV20-1 and TRBJ2-5; D not certain. This CDR3 spans 13 amino acids. In germline, CDR1 is DFQATT, CDR2 SNEGSKA (reference sequence). V gave up 6 bases and J gave up 1 base, with 12 bases separating them. This chain's CDR3 is CSAIDLIQETQYF. CDR3 sequence (DNA): TGCAGTGCCATTGACTTGATCCAAGAGACCCAGTACTTC.

V gene TRBV20-1 combines with J gene TRBJ1-2, with D possibly being TRBD1 (5 bases). Germline V lookup: CDR1 DFQATT, CDR2 SNEGSKA (reference sequence). V lost 6 bases to trimming and J lost 3 bases, with 14 bases between them. This CDR3 comprises 13 residues. DNA of the CDR3: TGCAGTGCCCCGATGAGGGACGACTATGGCTACACCTTC. Encoded protein: CSAPMRDDYGYTF.

In this sample, this clonotype turned up once. The chain links TRBV7-3 to TRBJ2-1; D gene unclear. The V gene's germline CDR1 is SGHTA and CDR2 FQGTGA. The CDR3 runs to 12 residues. Trimming pared 3 bases from V and 9 bases from J, leaving 9 bases between. CDR3 in amino acids: CASSLPAGEQFF. The CDR3 bases are TGTGCCAGCAGCTTGCCCGCTGGTGAGCAGTTCTTC.

This clonotype appeared once. The chain joins TRBV10-1 to TRBJ1-3; no definite D call. CDR1 and CDR2 (germline): WNHNN, SYGVQD (reference sequence). The ends were cut back, 4 bases at V and 0 bases at J, with 16 bases in the middle. This CDR3 region has 17 residues. CDR3 in amino acids: CASSGCVVGSSGNTIYF. In DNA form, the CDR3 reads TGCGCCAGCAGTGGTTGCGTCGTCGGGTCCTCTGGAAACACCATATATTTT.

The genes are TRBV20-1 and TRBJ2-3; possibly TRBD1 for D (6 bases). Germline V CDR1 and CDR2: DFQATT, SNEGSKA (reference sequence). CDR3 length equals 14 residues. The V end was cut by 4 bases, the J end by 6 bases, with 17 bases between. The CDR3 DNA is TGCAGTGCTACCAGACAGGAAGAAGGGGATACGCAGTATTTT. Translation gives CSATRQEEGDTQYF.

The chain uses TRBV11-2 and TRBJ2-7; 9 bases align to TRBD2. Losses at the gene ends were 2 bases for V and 0 bases for J; bases not matched to a gene: 20. CDR1 and CDR2 from the germline V gene are SGHAT and FQNNGV. The CDR3 spans 21 residues. DNA of the CDR3: TGTGCCAGCAGCTTAAGCCCCTTTTTGATAGCGGGGGTAGCCCCCTCCTACGAGCAGTACTTC. Its protein product is CASSLSPFLIAGVAPSYEQYF.

This clonotype turned up a few times. The chain uses TRBV13 and TRBJ2-5, with 8 bases aligning to TRBD1. J was trimmed by 7 bases and V by 2 bases; bases with no gene match: 12. The germline gives CDR1 PRHDT, CDR2 FYEKMQ (reference sequence). This CDR3 is built from 16 residues. CDR3: CASSLFPAGGFGTQYF. The CDR3, as DNA: TGTGCCAGCAGCTTATTTCCCGCAGGGGGCTTTGGGACCCAGTACTTC.

On this clonotype: At one end the junction does not follow the germline gene, possibly because of a read error. This chain connects TRBV29-1 to TRBJ2-1; D may be TRBD1 or TRBD2 (5 bases each). The CDR3 consists of 13 residues. Per germline, CDR1 SQVTM and CDR2 ANQGSEA. CDR3 sequence: CSVAGTTNNVQFF. The CDR3 DNA is TGCAGCGTAGCCGGGACCACAAACAATGTGCAGTTCTTC.

The chain couples TRBV9 to TRBJ2-6; possible D gene TRBD2, 6 bases. This CDR3 spans 16 amino acids. V was clipped by 0 bases and J by 2 bases, with 9 bases between them. Per germline, CDR1 SGDLS and CDR2 YYNGEE. The CDR3 protein is CASSVEGGTGANVLTF. The CDR3 DNA reads TGTGCCAGCAGCGTAGAAGGCGGGACTGGGGCCAACGTCCTGACTTTC.

The V call is TRBV10-2, the J call TRBJ2-7; the D is unclear. Trimming took 3 bases from V and 4 from J, leaving 13 bases between them. CDR1 and CDR2 from the germline V gene are WSHSY and SAAADI. The CDR3 covers 14 residues. This CDR3 reads CASSDLTRVYEQYF. CDR3 DNA: TGCGCCAGCAGTGATCTGACCCGGGTTTACGAGCAGTACTTC.

This sequence joins TRBV6-1 and TRBJ2-1; 9 positions match TRBD2. Trimming removed 2 bases from V and 5 bases from J; junction bases left unmatched: 10. The CDR3 length is 17 residues. Germline CDR1 reads MNHNS; CDR2 reads SASEGT. CDR3 DNA sequence: TGTGCCAGCAGTGAACTGTTCCCGGGACTAGCCAACAATGAGCAGTTCTTC. This encodes CASSELFPGLANNEQFF.

Concerning this clonotype itself: The junction departs from the called germline gene at one end, perhaps through a read error. CDR3 sequence: CSTRDPHGEREKLFF. As DNA, the CDR3 is TGCAGTACTAGAGATCCCCACGGGGAGCGTGAAAAACTGTTTTTT. The V gene is TRBV20-1, the J gene TRBJ1-4; D not certain. The CDR3 consists of 15 residues. Germline V lookup: CDR1 DFQATT, CDR2 SNEGSKA (reference sequence).

This clonotype was recorded a few times. The chain uses TRBV7-6 and TRBJ2-1, with 7 nucleotides matching TRBD2. This CDR3 has 16 amino acids. V shed 6 bases and J 0 bases; nucleotides not matched to a gene: 8. Germline CDR1 reads SGHVS; CDR2 reads FNYEAQ. The CDR3 coding sequence is TGTGCCAGCAGTCAAACCGGGGGGAGCTCCTACAATGAGCAGTTCTTC. This codes for CASSQTGGSSYNEQFF.

The chain carries TRBV28 and TRBJ2-3; TRBD2 agrees at 9 bases. Germline CDR1 and CDR2: MDHEN and SYDVKM. J was trimmed by 3 bases and V by 3 bases; bases with no gene match: 7. This CDR3 spans 16 amino acids. The chain's CDR3 is CASSFRLAVTTDTQYF. CDR3 coding DNA: TGTGCCAGCAGTTTCAGACTAGCGGTTACTACAGATACGCAGTATTTT.